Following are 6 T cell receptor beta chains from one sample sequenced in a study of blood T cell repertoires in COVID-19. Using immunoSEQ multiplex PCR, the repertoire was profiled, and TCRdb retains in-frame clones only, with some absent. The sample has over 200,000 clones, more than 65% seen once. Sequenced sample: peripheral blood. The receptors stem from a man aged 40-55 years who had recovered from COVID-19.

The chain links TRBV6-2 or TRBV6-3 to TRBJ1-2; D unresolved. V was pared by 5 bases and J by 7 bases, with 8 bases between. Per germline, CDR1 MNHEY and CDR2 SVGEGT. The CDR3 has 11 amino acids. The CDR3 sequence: CASSGRGGYTF. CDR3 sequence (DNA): TGTGCCAGCAGTGGGAGAGGTGGCTACACCTTC.

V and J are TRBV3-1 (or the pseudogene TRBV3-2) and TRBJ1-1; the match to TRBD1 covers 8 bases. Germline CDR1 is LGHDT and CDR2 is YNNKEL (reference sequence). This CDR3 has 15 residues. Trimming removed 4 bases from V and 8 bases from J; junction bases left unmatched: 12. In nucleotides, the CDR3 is TGTGCCAGCAGCCCCGCGGACAGGGCCGTGAGGGAAGCTTTCTTT. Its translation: CASSPADRAVREAFF.

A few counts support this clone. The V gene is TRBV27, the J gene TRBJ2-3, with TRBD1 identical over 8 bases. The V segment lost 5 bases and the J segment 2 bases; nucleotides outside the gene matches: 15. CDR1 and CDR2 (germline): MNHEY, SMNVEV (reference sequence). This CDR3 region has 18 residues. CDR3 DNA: TGTGCCAGCAGTCTCCTGAGAAAGACAGGGGTCCTCACAGATACGCAGTATTTT. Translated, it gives CASSLLRKTGVLTDTQYF.

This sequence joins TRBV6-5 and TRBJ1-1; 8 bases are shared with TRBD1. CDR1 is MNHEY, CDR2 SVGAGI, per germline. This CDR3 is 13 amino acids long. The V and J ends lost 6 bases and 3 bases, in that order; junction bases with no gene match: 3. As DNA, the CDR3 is TGTGCCAGCAGCTTACAGGGGGACACTGAAGCTTTCTTT. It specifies CASSLQGDTEAFF.

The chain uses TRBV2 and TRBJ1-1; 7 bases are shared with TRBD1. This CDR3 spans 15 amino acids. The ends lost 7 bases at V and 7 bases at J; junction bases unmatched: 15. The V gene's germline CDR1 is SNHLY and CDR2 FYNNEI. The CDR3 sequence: CASMETGLWSGEAFF. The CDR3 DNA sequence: TGTGCCAGCATGGAGACAGGGTTATGGTCCGGTGAAGCTTTCTTT. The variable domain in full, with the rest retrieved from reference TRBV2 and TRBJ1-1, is EPEVTQTPSHQVTQMGQEVILRCVPISNHLYFYWYRQILGQKVEFLVSFYNNEISEKSEIFDDQFSVERPDGSNFTLKIRSTKLEDSAMYFCASMETGLWSGEAFFGQGTRLTVV.

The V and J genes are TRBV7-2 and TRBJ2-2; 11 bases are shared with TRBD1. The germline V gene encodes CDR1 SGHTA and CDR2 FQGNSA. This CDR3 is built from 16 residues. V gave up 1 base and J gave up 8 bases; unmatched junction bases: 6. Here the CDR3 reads CASSLVGTGGLGELFF. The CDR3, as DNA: TGTGCCAGCAGCTTAGTCGGGACAGGGGGTCTTGGGGAGCTGTTTTTT.